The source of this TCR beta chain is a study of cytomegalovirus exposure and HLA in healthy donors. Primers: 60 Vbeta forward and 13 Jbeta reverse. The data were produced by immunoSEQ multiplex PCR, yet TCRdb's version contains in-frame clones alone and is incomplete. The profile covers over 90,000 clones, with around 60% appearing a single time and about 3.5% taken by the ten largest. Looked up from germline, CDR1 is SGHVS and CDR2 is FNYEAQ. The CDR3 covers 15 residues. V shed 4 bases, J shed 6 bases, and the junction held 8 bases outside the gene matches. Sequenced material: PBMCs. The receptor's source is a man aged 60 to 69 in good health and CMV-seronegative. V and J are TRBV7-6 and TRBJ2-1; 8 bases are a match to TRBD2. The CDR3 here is CASSSTRGTSNEQFF. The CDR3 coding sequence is TGTGCCAGCAGCTCCACTAGGGGGACTAGCAATGAGCAGTTCTTC.